This TCR beta chain was retrieved from a study of vaccination effects on CD4 cells after COVID-19. The repertoire was sequenced with immunoSEQ multiplex PCR; TCRdb's copy has only in-frame clones and lacks some. The table lists about 40,000 clones, 65% to 75% of them singletons. At the end of about 9 days of culture, CD4+ T cells were isolated. Each participant was given two doses of one vaccine (BNT162b2 or mRNA-1273). Trimming removed 0 bases at V and 5 bases at J, with 4 bases between. Germline V CDR1 and CDR2: GTSNPN, SVGIG (reference sequence). The CDR3 is 11 amino acids. This clone was detected a few times. Antigen unknown.

This clonotype was obtained from a human donor who received a COVID-19 vaccine. The rearrangement joins TRBV30 to TRBJ1-2; D is undetermined. This sample comprised CD4+ T cells from PBMCs cultured without peptide, obtained after COVID-19 vaccination. CDR3 in DNA: TGTGCCTGGAGTGTCTTATATGGCTACACCTTC. It translates to CAWSVLYGYTF.